These 9 T cell receptor beta chains came from one sample sequenced in a study of cytomegalovirus exposure and HLA in healthy donors. The assay was immunoSEQ multiplex PCR, and TCRdb's table has in-frame clones only and misses some. The sample has approximately 180,000 clones, 80% to 90% seen once. Sequencing used PBMCs. All receptors derive from a woman aged 25 to 45 in good health and CMV-seronegative.

The chain employs TRBV6-1 and TRBJ2-5, with 7 nucleotides matching TRBD2. Germline values: CDR1 MNHNS, CDR2 SASEGT. This CDR3 region has 15 residues. Trimming at V came to 1 base and at J to 4 bases, leaving 6 bases not matched to a gene. This CDR3 reads CASSEGPTGGETQYF. Here the CDR3 DNA reads TGTGCCAGCAGTGAAGGCCCAACGGGAGGAGAGACCCAGTACTTC.

This clone was observed once. The chain has TRBV7-5 and TRBJ2-2; TRBD2, the D gene given by the table, was not confirmed from the DNA. TRBV7-5 is reported as a pseudogene. The CDR3 runs to 14 residues. The CDR3 nucleotides are TGTGCCAGAAGCCAGAGGAACGATTTCGGGGAGCTGTTTTTT. This sequence encodes CARSQRNDFGELFF.

The chain is built from TRBV6-5 and TRBJ1-3, with D hard to call. Trimming took off 6 bases at V and 3 bases at J, with 15 bases between the two ends. The germline V gene has CDR1 MNHEY and CDR2 SVGAGI. This CDR3 is built from 15 residues. Written as DNA, the CDR3 is TGTGCCAGCAGCCCCGCGTCGGCGGGTGGAAACACCATATATTTT. The encoded protein is CASSPASAGGNTIYF.

The chain employs TRBV29-1 and TRBJ2-7; 8 nucleotides agree with TRBD1. CDR1 and CDR2 from the germline V gene are SQVTM and ANQGSEA. The trim removed 4 bases at V and 2 bases at J, leaving 16 bases unmatched. The CDR3 spans 17 residues. The CDR3 protein is CSVGGSGTGIGAYEQYF. DNA for the CDR3: TGCAGCGTTGGCGGATCCGGGACAGGTATCGGCGCCTACGAGCAGTACTTC.

The chain couples TRBV5-6 to TRBJ1-2; 7 bases align to TRBD1. The V and J ends lost 0 bases and 5 bases, in that order; junction bases with no gene match: 1. The CDR3 is made up of 13 amino acids. Looked up from germline, CDR1 is SGHDT and CDR2 is YYEEEE. The CDR3 DNA sequence: TGTGCCAGCAGCTTGGGCAGGGGGTATGGCTACACCTTC. Encoded protein: CASSLGRGYGYTF. The variable domain in full, with the rest retrieved from reference TRBV5-6 and TRBJ1-2, is DAGVTQSPTHLIKTRGQQVTLRCSPKSGHDTVSWYQQALGQGPQFIFQYYEEEERQRGNFPDRFSGHQFPNYSSELNVNALLLGDSALYLCASSLGRGYGYTFGSGTRLTVV.

The CDR3 DNA sequence: TGTGCCAGCAGTTGGGCGGGGGGGTCTACAGATACGCAGTATTTT. Protein: CASSWAGGSTDTQYF. The rearrangement joins TRBV27 to TRBJ2-3; 9 nucleotides match TRBD2. Trimming took 4 bases from V and 3 from J; bases not matched to a gene: 5. The CDR3 has 15 amino acids. Germline loops: CDR1 MNHEY, CDR2 SMNVEV (reference sequence).

The chain joins TRBV14 to TRBJ1-2; TRBD1 might be the D (6 bases). V lost 1 base and J 2 bases, leaving 8 bases between the germline ends. CDR3 length equals 14 residues. CDR1 and CDR2 from the germline V gene are SGHDN and FVKESK. As DNA, the CDR3 is TGTGCCAGCAGCCAAGGTGGGGGCAACTATGGCTACACCTTC. It encodes CASSQGGGNYGYTF.

The DNA of the CDR3 is TGCGCCAGTTCTGGGGGCGAGTTCGGTTCACCCCTCCACTTT. Protein: CASSGGEFGSPLHF. The chain uses TRBV5-1 and TRBJ1-6; possible D gene TRBD1, 6 bases. Germline V gene lookup returns CDR1 SGHRS and CDR2 YFSETQ. Trimming removed 8 bases from V and 9 bases from J, with 18 bases in between. The CDR3 is 14 amino acids. The full variable domain, with the rest looked up from reference TRBV5-1 and TRBJ1-6, is KAGVTQTPRYLIKTRGQQVTLSCSPISGHRSVSWYQQTPGQGLQFLFEYFSETQRNKGNFPGRFSGRQFSNSRSEMNVSTLELGDSALYLCASSGGEFGSPLHFGNGTRLTVT.

V and J are TRBV18 and TRBJ1-1; D is possibly TRBD1 (6 bases). This CDR3 region has 14 residues. CDR1 and CDR2 (germline): KGHSH, LQKENI. V was pared by 2 bases and J by 5 bases, with 12 bases between. CDR3 region: CASSPRQGITEAFF. In DNA form, the CDR3 reads TGTGCCAGCTCACCAAGGCAGGGGATAACTGAAGCTTTCTTT.